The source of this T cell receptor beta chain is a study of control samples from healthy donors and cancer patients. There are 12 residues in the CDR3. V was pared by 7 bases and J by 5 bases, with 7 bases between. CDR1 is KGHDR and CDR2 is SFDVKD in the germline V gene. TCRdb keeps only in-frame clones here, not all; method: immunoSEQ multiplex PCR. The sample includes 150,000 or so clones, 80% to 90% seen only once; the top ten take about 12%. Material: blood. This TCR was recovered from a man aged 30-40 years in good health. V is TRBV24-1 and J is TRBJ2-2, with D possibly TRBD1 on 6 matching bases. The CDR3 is CATSQGTGELFF. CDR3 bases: TGTGCCACCAGCCAGGGGACCGGGGAGCTGTTTTTT.